This T cell receptor beta chain was obtained from a study of blood T cell repertoires in COVID-19. As for the study in general: Samples representing acute and convalescent COVID-19 were sourced from the United States, Italy and Spain.

Germline CDR1 reads SGHNT; CDR2 reads YENEEA. There are 14 residues in the CDR3. The V gene end was trimmed by 2 bases and the J gene end by 3 bases; junction bases not matched to a gene: 1. Produced via immunoSEQ multiplex PCR; TCRdb's table is partial and in-frame only. This sample has under 85,000 clones, with around 90% found just once. The genes are TRBV11-3 and TRBJ2-7, with 10 bases that match TRBD2. Sequencing was performed on peripheral blood. This TCR was recovered from a man aged 70 or older with acute or convalescent COVID-19. The CDR3 region is CASSLLAGDYEQYF. CDR3 DNA: TGTGCCAGCAGCTTACTAGCGGGAGACTACGAGCAGTACTTC.